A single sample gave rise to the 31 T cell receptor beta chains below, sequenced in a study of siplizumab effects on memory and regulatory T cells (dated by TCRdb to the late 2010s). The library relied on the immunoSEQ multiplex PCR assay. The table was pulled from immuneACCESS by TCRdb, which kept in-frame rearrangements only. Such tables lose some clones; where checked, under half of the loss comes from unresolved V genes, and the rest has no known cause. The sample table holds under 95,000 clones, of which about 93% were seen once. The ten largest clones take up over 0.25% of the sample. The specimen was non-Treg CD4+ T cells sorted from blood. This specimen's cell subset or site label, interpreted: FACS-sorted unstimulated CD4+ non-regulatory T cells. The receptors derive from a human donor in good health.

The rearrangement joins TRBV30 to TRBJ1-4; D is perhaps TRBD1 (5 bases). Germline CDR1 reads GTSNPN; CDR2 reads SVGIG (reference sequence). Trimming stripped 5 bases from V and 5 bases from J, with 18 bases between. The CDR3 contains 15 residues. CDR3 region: CAWGGVSSLNEKLFF. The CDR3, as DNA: TGTGCCTGGGGGGGTGTTAGTTCGCTGAATGAAAAACTGTTTTTT.

CDR3 DNA: TGTGCCAGCAGCCCAGCAGGTGGGGAGCTGTTTTTT. It encodes CASSPAGGELFF. The chain is built from TRBV11-2 and TRBJ2-2; D unresolved. Germline CDR1 SGHAT, CDR2 FQNNGV. Trimming shortened V by 5 bases and J by 8 bases, and 9 bases separated the two germline ends. The CDR3 is 12 amino acids.

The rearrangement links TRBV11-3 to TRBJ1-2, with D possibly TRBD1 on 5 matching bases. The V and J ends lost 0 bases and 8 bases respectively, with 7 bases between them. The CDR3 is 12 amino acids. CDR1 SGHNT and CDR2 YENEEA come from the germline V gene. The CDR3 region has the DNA TGTGCCAGCAGCTTAGATGGGGACGGCTACACCTTC. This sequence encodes CASSLDGDGYTF.

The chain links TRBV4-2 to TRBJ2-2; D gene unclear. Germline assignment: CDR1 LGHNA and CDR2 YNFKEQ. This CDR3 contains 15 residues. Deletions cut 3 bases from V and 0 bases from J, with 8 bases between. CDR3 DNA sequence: TGTGCCAGCAGCCACGGACGGTCGAACACCGGGGAGCTGTTTTTT. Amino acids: CASSHGRSNTGELFF.

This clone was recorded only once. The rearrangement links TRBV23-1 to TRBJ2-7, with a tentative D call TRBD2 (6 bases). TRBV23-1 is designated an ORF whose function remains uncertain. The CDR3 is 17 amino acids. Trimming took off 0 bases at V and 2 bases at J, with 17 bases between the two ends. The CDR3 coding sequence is TGCGCCAGCAGTCAATCAGTCGGAGGGTCATCTACCTACGAGCAGTACTTC. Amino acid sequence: CASSQSVGGSSTYEQYF.

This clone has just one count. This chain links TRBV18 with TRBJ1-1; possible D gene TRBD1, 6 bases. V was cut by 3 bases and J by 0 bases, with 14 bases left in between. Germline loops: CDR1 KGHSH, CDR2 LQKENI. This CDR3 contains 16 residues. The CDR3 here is CASSPRQVGMNTEAFF. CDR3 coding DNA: TGTGCCAGCTCACCCCGACAGGTTGGTATGAACACTGAAGCTTTCTTT.

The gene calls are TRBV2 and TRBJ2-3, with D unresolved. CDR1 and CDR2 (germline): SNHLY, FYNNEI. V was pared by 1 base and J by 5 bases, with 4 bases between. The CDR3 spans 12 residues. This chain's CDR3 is CASSEGVDTQYF. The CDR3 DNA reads TGTGCCAGCAGTGAAGGGGTAGATACGCAGTATTTT.

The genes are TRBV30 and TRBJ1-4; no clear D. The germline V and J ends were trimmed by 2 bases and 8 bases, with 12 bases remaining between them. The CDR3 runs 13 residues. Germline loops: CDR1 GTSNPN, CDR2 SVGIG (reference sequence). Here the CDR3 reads CAWSRNQKEKLFF. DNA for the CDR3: TGTGCCTGGAGTAGGAATCAGAAGGAAAAACTGTTTTTT. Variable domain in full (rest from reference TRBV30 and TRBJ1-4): SQTIHQWPATLVQPVGSPLSLECTVEGTSNPNLYWYRQAAGRGLQLLFYSVGIGQISSEVPQNLSASRPQDRQFILSSKKLLLSDSGFYLCAWSRNQKEKLFFGSGTQLSVL.

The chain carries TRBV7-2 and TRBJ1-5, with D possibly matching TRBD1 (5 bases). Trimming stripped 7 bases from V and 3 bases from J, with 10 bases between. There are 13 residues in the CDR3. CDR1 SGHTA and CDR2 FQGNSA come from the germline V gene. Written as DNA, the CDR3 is TGTGCCAGCAACACAGGCCTCAATCAGCCCCAGCATTTT. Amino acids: CASNTGLNQPQHF.

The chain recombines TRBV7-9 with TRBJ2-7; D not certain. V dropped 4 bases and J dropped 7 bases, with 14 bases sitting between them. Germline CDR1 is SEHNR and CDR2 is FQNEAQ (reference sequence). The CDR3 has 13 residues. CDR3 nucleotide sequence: TGTGCCAGCAGCTCGTCGATCAAAGGGGAGCAGTACTTC. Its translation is CASSSSIKGEQYF.

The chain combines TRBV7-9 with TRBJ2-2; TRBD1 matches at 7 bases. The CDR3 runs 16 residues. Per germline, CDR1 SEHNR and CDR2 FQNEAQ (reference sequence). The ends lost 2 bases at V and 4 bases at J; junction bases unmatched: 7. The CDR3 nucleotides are TGTGCCAGCAGCTTACTGAGACAGGGTCCCACCGGGGAGCTGTTTTTT. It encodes CASSLLRQGPTGELFF.

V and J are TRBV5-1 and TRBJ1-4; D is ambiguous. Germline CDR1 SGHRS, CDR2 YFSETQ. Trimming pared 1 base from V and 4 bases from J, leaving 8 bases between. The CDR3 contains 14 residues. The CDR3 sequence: CASSLWQDNEKLFF. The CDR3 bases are TGCGCCAGCAGCTTGTGGCAGGATAATGAAAAACTGTTTTTT.

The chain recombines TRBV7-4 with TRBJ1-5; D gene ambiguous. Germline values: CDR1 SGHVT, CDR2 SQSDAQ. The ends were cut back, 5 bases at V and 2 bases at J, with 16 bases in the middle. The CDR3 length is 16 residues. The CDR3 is CASSPTKRVGNQPQHF. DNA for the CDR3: TGTGCCAGCAGCCCGACAAAAAGGGTGGGCAATCAGCCCCAGCATTTT.

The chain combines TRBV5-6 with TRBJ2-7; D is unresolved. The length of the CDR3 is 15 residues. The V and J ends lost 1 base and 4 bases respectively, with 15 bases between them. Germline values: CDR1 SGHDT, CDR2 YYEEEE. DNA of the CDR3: TGTGCCAGCAGCTTGCGCTTTCAGAGGCTATACGAGCAGTACTTC. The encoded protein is CASSLRFQRLYEQYF.

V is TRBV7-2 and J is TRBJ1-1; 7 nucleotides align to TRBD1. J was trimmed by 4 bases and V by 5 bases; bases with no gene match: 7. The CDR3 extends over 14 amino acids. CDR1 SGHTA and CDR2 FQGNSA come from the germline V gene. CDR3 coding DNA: TGTGCCAGCAGCCGAGGCGGGACAGCCACTGAAGCTTTCTTT. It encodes CASSRGGTATEAFF.

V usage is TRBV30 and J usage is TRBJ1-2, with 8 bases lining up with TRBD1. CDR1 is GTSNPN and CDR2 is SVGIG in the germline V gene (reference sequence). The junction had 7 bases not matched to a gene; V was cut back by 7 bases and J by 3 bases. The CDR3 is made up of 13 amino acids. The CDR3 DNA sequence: TGTGCCTACCTCAGGGGGCGCCACTATGGCTACACCTTC. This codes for CAYLRGRHYGYTF.

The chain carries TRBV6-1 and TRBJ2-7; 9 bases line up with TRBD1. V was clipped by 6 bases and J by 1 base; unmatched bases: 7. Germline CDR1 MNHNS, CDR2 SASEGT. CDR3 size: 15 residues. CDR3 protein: CASRMGGTGSYEQYF. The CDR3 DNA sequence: TGTGCCAGCAGGATGGGAGGGACAGGGTCCTACGAGCAGTACTTC.

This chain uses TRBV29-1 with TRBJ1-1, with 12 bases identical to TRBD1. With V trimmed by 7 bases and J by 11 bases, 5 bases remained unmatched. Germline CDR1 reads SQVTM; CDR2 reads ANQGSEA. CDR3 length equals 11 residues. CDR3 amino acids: CSGGTGGEAFF. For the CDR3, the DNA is TGCAGCGGTGGGACAGGGGGCGAGGCTTTCTTT. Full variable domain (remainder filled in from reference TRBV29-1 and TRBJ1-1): SAVISQKPSRDICQRGTSLTIQCQVDSQVTMMFWYRQQPGQSLTLIATANQGSEATYESGFVIDKFPISRPNLTFSTLTVSNMSPEDSSIYLCSGGTGGEAFFGQGTRLTVV.

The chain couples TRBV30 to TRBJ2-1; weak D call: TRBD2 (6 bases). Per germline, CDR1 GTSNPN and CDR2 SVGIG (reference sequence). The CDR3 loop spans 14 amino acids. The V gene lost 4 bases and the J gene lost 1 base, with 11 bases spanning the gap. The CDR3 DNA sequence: TGTGCCTGGAAGGACGGGAGTTCCTACAATGAGCAGTTCTTC. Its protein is CAWKDGSSYNEQFF.

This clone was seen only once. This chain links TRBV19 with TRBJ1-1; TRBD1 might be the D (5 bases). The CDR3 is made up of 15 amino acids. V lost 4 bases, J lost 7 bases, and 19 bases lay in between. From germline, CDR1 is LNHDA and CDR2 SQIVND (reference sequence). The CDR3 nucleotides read TGTGCCAGTAGTACCCGAGGAGGGGCGCCGTTTGAAGCTTTCTTT. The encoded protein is CASSTRGGAPFEAFF.

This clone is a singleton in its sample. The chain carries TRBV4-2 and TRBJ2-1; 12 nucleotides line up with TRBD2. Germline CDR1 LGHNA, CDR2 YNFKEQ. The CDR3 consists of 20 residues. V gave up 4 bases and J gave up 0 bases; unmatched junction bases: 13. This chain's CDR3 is CASSPRRASGRVSSYNEQFF. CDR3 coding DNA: TGTGCCAGCAGCCCTCGGAGGGCTAGCGGGAGGGTTAGCTCCTACAATGAGCAGTTCTTC.

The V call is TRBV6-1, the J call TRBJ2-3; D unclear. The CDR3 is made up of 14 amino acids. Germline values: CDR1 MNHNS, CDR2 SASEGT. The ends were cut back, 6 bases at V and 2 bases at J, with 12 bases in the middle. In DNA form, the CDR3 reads TGTGCCAGCAGGTATAGGGCCCTCACAGATACGCAGTATTTT. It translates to CASRYRALTDTQYF.

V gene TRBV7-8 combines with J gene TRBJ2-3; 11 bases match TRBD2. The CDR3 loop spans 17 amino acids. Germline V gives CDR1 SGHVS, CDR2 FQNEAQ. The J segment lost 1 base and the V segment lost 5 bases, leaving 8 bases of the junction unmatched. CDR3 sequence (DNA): TGTGCCAGCAGCAAGCCGGGACTAGCGGTTCGCACAGATACGCAGTATTTT. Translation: CASSKPGLAVRTDTQYF.

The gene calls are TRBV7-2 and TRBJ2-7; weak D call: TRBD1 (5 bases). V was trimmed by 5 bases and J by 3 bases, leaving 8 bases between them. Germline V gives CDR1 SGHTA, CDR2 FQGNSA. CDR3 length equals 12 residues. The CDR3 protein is CASSQGFYEQYF. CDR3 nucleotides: TGTGCCAGCAGCCAGGGCTTCTACGAGCAGTACTTC. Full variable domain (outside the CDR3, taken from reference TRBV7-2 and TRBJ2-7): GAGVSQSPSNKVTEKGKDVELRCDPISGHTALYWYRQSLGQGLEFLIYFQGNSAPDKSGLPSDRFSAERTGGSVSTLTIQRTQQEDSAVYLCASSQGFYEQYFGPGTRLTVT.

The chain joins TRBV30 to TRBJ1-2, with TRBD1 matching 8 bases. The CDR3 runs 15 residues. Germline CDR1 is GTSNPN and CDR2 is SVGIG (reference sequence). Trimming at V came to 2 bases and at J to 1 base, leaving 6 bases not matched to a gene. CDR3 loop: CAWSTGQGLNYGYTF. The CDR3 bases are TGTGCCTGGAGTACTGGACAGGGCCTTAACTATGGCTACACCTTC.

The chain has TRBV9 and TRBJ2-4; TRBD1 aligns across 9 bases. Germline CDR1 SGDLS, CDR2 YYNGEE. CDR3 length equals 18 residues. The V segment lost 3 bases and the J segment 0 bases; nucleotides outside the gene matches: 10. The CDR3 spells CASSASGTGYGAKNIQYF. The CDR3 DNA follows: TGTGCCAGCAGCGCCTCCGGGACAGGGTACGGAGCCAAAAACATTCAGTACTTC.

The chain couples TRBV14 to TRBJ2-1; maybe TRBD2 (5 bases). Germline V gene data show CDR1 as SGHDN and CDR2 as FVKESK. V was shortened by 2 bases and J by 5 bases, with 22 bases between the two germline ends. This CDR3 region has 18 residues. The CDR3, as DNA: TGTGCCAGCAGCCAACGGCTAGCCTTCCTCCTATCCGACAATGAGCAGTTCTTC. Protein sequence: CASSQRLAFLLSDNEQFF. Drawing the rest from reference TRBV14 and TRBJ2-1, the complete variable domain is EAGVTQFPSHSVIEKGQTVTLRCDPISGHDNLYWYRRVMGKEIKFLLHFVKESKQDESGMPNNRFLAERTGGTYSTLKVQPAELEDSGVYFCASSQRLAFLLSDNEQFFGPGTRLTVL.

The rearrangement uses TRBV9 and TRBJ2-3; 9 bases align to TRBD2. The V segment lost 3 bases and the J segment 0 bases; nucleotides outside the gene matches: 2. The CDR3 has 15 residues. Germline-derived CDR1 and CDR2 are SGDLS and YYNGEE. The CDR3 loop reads CASSDSGGSTDTQYF. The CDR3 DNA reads TGTGCCAGCAGCGATAGCGGGGGCAGCACAGATACGCAGTATTTT.

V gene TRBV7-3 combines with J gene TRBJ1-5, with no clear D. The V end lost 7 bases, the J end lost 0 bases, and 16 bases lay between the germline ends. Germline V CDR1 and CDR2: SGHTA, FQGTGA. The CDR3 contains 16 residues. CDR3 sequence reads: CASIRRGLGSNQPQHF. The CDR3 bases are TGTGCCAGCATCCGGCGTGGGCTGGGTAGCAATCAGCCCCAGCATTTT.

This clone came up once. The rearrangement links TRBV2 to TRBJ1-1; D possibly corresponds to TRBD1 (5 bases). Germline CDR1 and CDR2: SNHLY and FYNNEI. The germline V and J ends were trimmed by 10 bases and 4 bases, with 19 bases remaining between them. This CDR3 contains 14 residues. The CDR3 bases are TGTGCCATTACTACCGGGACTACAGGCACTGAAGCTTTCTTT. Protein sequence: CAITTGTTGTEAFF.

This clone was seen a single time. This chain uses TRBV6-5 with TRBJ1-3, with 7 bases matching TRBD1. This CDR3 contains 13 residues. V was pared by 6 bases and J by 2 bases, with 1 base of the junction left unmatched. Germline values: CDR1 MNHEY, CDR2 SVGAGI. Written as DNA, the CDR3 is TGTGCCAGCAGGCAGGGGGCTGGAAACACCATATATTTT. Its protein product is CASRQGAGNTIYF.